This T cell receptor beta chain was captured by sequencing in a study of blood T cell repertoires in COVID-19. Germline V CDR1 and CDR2: SGHDN, FVKESK. The CDR3 sequence is 16 residues long. V lost 0 bases and J lost 5; bases outside the gene matches: 7. Adults between about 18 and 95 years of age took part from approximately 24 US areas. Clinical histories supplied by participants themselves formed the basis of cohort assignment. Per the original data handling: Reference gene primer amplification yielded estimated nucleated cell counts. Libraries were prepared by immunoSEQ multiplex PCR; TCRdb keeps only in-frame clonotypes and omits some of them. V and J calls and clone size come straight from that table; D and trimming were deduced from the DNA. The sample has approximately 440,000 clones; roughly 91% are singletons.

Sequenced sample: PBMCs or T cells enriched from blood (not recorded which). The receptor comes from a man between 18 and 29 years old who had recovered from COVID-19. V gene TRBV14 combines with J gene TRBJ2-5; 9 nucleotides line up with TRBD1. CDR3 region: CASSQDRGTGWETQYF. The CDR3 DNA sequence: TGTGCCAGCAGCCAAGATCGGGGGACAGGGTGGGAGACCCAGTACTTC.